Below, 26 T cell receptor beta chains from the same sample are listed, as sequenced in a study of patients and donors after allogeneic stem cell transplantation. TCRdb redid the calling of the RT-PCR reads with MiXCR, one entry per CDR3 protein. The sample contains 900,000 to 1,000,000 distinct CDR3 sequences, roughly 18% of which appear only once. Sequencing used blood, either unsorted or a sorted T cell fraction (not recorded which). All receptors derive from a human donor who was either an allogeneic HSCT recipient or a stem cell or donor lymphocyte infusion donor (not recorded which). It is not recorded whose cells these are; they may come from a transplant donor.

This clonotype was recorded a few times. The chain is built from TRBV9 and TRBJ1-5; the D is unclear. The CDR3 extends over 15 amino acids. The V and J ends lost 0 bases and 0 bases respectively, with 7 bases between them. The germline gives CDR1 SGDLS, CDR2 YYNGEE. In nucleotides, the CDR3 is TGTGCCAGCAGCGTAGGGGTAGATAGCAATCAGCCCCAGCATTTT. Translation gives CASSVGVDSNQPQHF. The complete variable domain, with remaining parts taken from reference TRBV9 and TRBJ1-5, reads DSGVTQTPKHLITATGQRVTLRCSPRSGDLSVYWYQQSLDQGLQFLIQYYNGEERAKGNILERFSAQQFPDLHSELNLSSLELGDSALYFCASSVGVDSNQPQHFGDGTRLSIL.

The sample holds a few counts of this clonotype. V usage is TRBV29-1 and J usage is TRBJ2-1; 8 nucleotides line up with TRBD1. The CDR3 spans 13 residues. V shed 8 bases and J 3 bases; nucleotides not matched to a gene: 6. Germline V gene lookup returns CDR1 SQVTM and CDR2 ANQGSEA. CDR3 sequence reads: CSLRTGNYNEQFF. The CDR3 nucleotides are TGCAGCCTACGGACAGGGAACTACAATGAGCAGTTCTTC.

This clonotype was recorded at least ten times. The J gene is TRBJ2-1, the V gene TRBV7-8; 9 positions match TRBD2. The CDR3 length is 15 residues. Trimming at V came to 2 bases and at J to 4 bases, leaving 3 bases not matched to a gene. The germline CDR1 and CDR2 sequences are SGHVS and FQNEAQ. The CDR3 is CASSLTAGGYNEQFF. The CDR3 coding sequence is TGTGCCAGCAGCTTAACAGCGGGGGGTTACAATGAGCAGTTCTTC.

This sequence joins TRBV6-1 and TRBJ1-3; D is undetermined. Trimming pared 5 bases from V and 0 bases from J, leaving 8 bases between. Germline CDR1 and CDR2: MNHNS and SASEGT. The CDR3 loop spans 14 amino acids. CDR3 loop: CASSRQNSGNTIYF. The CDR3 DNA reads as TGTGCCAGCAGTCGGCAAAACTCTGGAAACACCATATATTTT.

This clonotype has only a few counts. The chain carries TRBV6-5 and TRBJ2-3; D might be TRBD2 (6 bases). The CDR3 length is 14 residues. Trimming cost V 2 bases and J 6 bases, with 12 bases left between them. CDR1 MNHEY and CDR2 SVGAGI come from the germline V gene. The CDR3 DNA reads as TGTGCCAGCAGTTACACGCCCCGGGGGGATACGCAGTATTTT. Protein sequence: CASSYTPRGDTQYF.

This clonotype was seen at least ten times. The CDR3 DNA is TGTGCCAGCAGTTTAGGACACCTTTCCTACGAGCAGTACTTC. It specifies CASSLGHLSYEQYF. The chain employs TRBV12-3 or TRBV12-4 and TRBJ2-7; D call uncertain. CDR3 size: 14 residues. V shed 1 base and J shed 1 base, with 8 bases lying between them.

This clonotype was detected only a few times. The genes are TRBV7-6 and TRBJ2-3, with 9 bases identical to TRBD1. The CDR3 length is 16 residues. CDR1 is SGHVS and CDR2 is FNYEAQ in the germline V gene. V gave up 2 bases and J gave up 3 bases; unmatched junction bases: 6. The DNA for the CDR3 is TGTGCCAGCAGCTTAACACCGGGACAGGGTACAGATACGCAGTATTTT. This gives the protein CASSLTPGQGTDTQYF.

This clonotype was found many times. The chain couples TRBV4-2 to TRBJ1-2; 7 bases align to TRBD1. Germline loops: CDR1 LGHNA, CDR2 YNFKEQ. The CDR3 has 15 amino acids. The V gene end was trimmed by 0 bases and the J gene end by 2 bases; junction bases not matched to a gene: 3. The CDR3 loop reads CASSQDPGQNYGYTF. The CDR3 bases are TGTGCCAGCAGCCAAGATCCGGGACAGAACTATGGCTACACCTTC.

CDR3 protein: CASSSDGRLTDTQYF. CDR3 DNA sequence: TGTGCCAGCAGCTCCGACGGACGACTCACAGATACGCAGTATTTT. This chain links TRBV11-1 with TRBJ2-3; D gene ambiguous. Trimming took off 4 bases at V and 2 bases at J, with 13 bases between the two ends. Germline assignment: CDR1 SGHAT and CDR2 FQDESV (reference sequence). The CDR3 runs to 15 residues.

The V call is TRBV7-3, the J call TRBJ2-7, with D maybe TRBD2 (6 bases). Trimming left V 0 bases short and J 9 bases short, with 12 bases between. The CDR3 is 13 residues long. Germline V gene data show CDR1 as SGHTA and CDR2 as FQGTGA. CDR3 nucleotide sequence: TGTGCCAGCAGCTTAACAGGAACTAGCTCGCAGTACTTC. This translates into CASSLTGTSSQYF.

The chain uses TRBV10-3 and TRBJ2-1, with 9 bases that match TRBD1. The J segment lost 8 bases and the V segment lost 6 bases, leaving 5 bases of the junction unmatched. Per the germline V gene, CDR1 is ENHRY and CDR2 is SYGVKD. The CDR3 consists of 13 residues. The CDR3 DNA is TGTGCCATCAGGGGGGGGACAGGGCATGAGCAGTTCTTC. This gives the protein CAIRGGTGHEQFF.

This clonotype was counted only a few times. This rearrangement joins TRBV19 to TRBJ1-5; 7 bases align to TRBD1. V was clipped by 4 bases and J by 7 bases; unmatched bases: 13. The germline V gene has CDR1 LNHDA and CDR2 SQIVND (reference sequence). This CDR3 region has 16 residues. This CDR3 reads CASSKAVGAGGQPQHF. The CDR3 bases are TGTGCCAGTAGTAAAGCCGTCGGGGCAGGGGGACAGCCCCAGCATTTT.

This clonotype appeared a few times. J is TRBJ1-2 and V is TRBV4-1; 8 bases agree with TRBD1. The V segment lost 2 bases and the J segment 8 bases; nucleotides outside the gene matches: 10. The CDR3 length is 15 residues. The germline V gene has CDR1 MGHRA and CDR2 YSYEKL. In DNA form, the CDR3 reads TGCGCCAGCAGCCAACCAAGGACAGGGAGAGACGGCTACACCTTC. It codes for CASSQPRTGRDGYTF.

This clonotype was seen a handful of times. CDR3 residues: CASSIRDDTGELFF. CDR3 coding DNA: TGCGCCAGCAGCATACGGGACGACACCGGGGAGCTGTTTTTT. The chain employs TRBV5-1 and TRBJ2-2; either TRBD1 or TRBD2 may fit D (5 bases each). Germline V lookup: CDR1 SGHRS, CDR2 YFSETQ. Trimming removed 4 bases from V and 3 bases from J, with 10 bases in between. This CDR3 has 14 amino acids. Full variable domain (remainder filled in from reference TRBV5-1 and TRBJ2-2): KAGVTQTPRYLIKTRGQQVTLSCSPISGHRSVSWYQQTPGQGLQFLFEYFSETQRNKGNFPGRFSGRQFSNSRSEMNVSTLELGDSALYLCASSIRDDTGELFFGEGSRLTVL.

The chain joins TRBV4-2 to TRBJ2-5; 9 bases fit TRBD2. J gave up 2 bases and V 6 bases, and 13 bases lay outside the gene matches. From germline, CDR1 is LGHNA and CDR2 YNFKEQ. The CDR3 covers 17 residues. The CDR3, as DNA: TGTGCCAGCAGTTCTCTCGGCGGGGGGGGGCCTCAAGAGACCCAGTACTTC. Translating gives CASSSLGGGGPQETQYF.

This clonotype was picked up a small number of times. This sequence joins TRBV11-2 and TRBJ2-5; no firm D call. Germline CDR1 and CDR2: SGHAT and FQNNGV. This CDR3 comprises 14 residues. Trimming pared 5 bases from V and 1 base from J, leaving 11 bases between. The CDR3 DNA follows: TGTGCCAGCAGCCCAGAGGCCCCCCAAGAGACCCAGTACTTC. Its protein product is CASSPEAPQETQYF.

This clonotype showed up just a few times. The V gene is TRBV7-9, the J gene TRBJ1-2; tentative D call: TRBD1 (5 bases). The CDR3 is 15 amino acids. Germline V gene lookup returns CDR1 SEHNR and CDR2 FQNEAQ (reference sequence). The V gene lost 5 bases and the J gene lost 2 bases, with 15 bases spanning the gap. For the CDR3, the DNA is TGTGCCAGCAGCGCCTCCTCTAAGGGGAACTATGGCTACACCTTC. As protein: CASSASSKGNYGYTF.

This clonotype was observed a handful of times. This rearrangement joins TRBV5-1 to TRBJ2-7, with TRBD2 matching over 10 bases. Germline trimming cut 0 bases from V and 3 bases from J; bases unmatched to any gene: 6. CDR3 length equals 16 residues. The germline gives CDR1 SGHRS, CDR2 YFSETQ. The CDR3 is CASSLGGPSGSYEQYF. CDR3 DNA sequence: TGCGCCAGCAGCTTGGGGGGACCTAGCGGGAGCTACGAGCAGTACTTC.

CDR3 sequence reads: CASSFKQGGYQPQHF. CDR3 nucleotide sequence: TGTGCCAGCAGCTTCAAGCAGGGGGGATATCAGCCCCAGCATTTT. The gene calls are TRBV7-2 and TRBJ1-5; TRBD1 matches at 7 bases. Trimming cost V 3 bases and J 5 bases; bases outside gene matches: 7. This CDR3 has 15 residues. Germline V lookup: CDR1 SGHTA, CDR2 FQGNSA.

The CDR3 protein is CSARGSVASPLHF. CDR3 in DNA: TGCAGTGCTAGAGGGTCAGTGGCTTCACCCCTCCACTTT. The chain combines TRBV20-1 with TRBJ1-6; no definite D call. The CDR3 extends over 13 amino acids. Germline V gives CDR1 DFQATT, CDR2 SNEGSKA (reference sequence). V was cut by 1 base and J by 9 bases, with 10 bases left in between.

The CDR3 sequence is CASSFTQGSIDEQFF. CDR3 nucleotide sequence: TGTGCCAGCAGCTTCACACAGGGAAGTATCGATGAGCAGTTCTTC. The chain recombines TRBV6-1 with TRBJ2-1, with TRBD1 as a possible D gene (6 bases). V lost 6 bases to trimming and J lost 8 bases, with 20 bases between them. Germline values: CDR1 MNHNS, CDR2 SASEGT. The CDR3 runs to 15 residues.

This clonotype was recorded a few times. The J gene is TRBJ2-2, the V gene TRBV24-1; D is undetermined. Germline assignment: CDR1 KGHDR and CDR2 SFDVKD. The CDR3 runs to 16 residues. With 4 bases removed from V and 6 bases from J, the gap between germline ends came to 17 bases. The CDR3: CATSDRPTGVAGELFF. The CDR3 DNA is TGTGCCACCAGTGACCGACCGACTGGTGTAGCCGGGGAGCTGTTTTTT.

The chain carries TRBV6-1 and TRBJ1-4; D possibly corresponds to TRBD1 (5 bases). The germline V and J ends were trimmed by 5 bases and 5 bases, with 15 bases remaining between them. CDR1 is MNHNS, CDR2 SASEGT, per germline. This CDR3 is built from 15 residues. The CDR3 protein is CASSPPGRKNEKLFF. The CDR3 nucleotides are TGTGCCAGCAGTCCACCGGGACGGAAAAATGAAAAACTGTTTTTT.

The chain employs TRBV27 and TRBJ2-3; D is unclear. V lost 4 bases, J lost 9 bases, and 23 bases lay in between. The CDR3 is 16 residues long. Germline V gene sequence: CDR1 MNHEY, CDR2 SMNVEV (reference sequence). The CDR3 spells CASSSRAGQGLETQYF. The CDR3 DNA reads TGTGCCAGCAGTTCCCGGGCCGGGCAAGGGTTGGAAACGCAGTATTTT.

This clonotype was found a few times. V gene TRBV7-2 combines with J gene TRBJ1-5; TRBD1 matches 7 bases. The CDR3 is made up of 15 amino acids. Germline values: CDR1 SGHTA, CDR2 FQGNSA. The V segment lost 4 bases and the J segment 5 bases; nucleotides outside the gene matches: 8. CDR3 bases: TGTGCCAGCAGCTGGACGGGACAGACTTATCAGCCCCAGCATTTT. Translation gives CASSWTGQTYQPQHF. The full variable domain, in which reference TRBV7-2 and TRBJ1-5 provide the parts outside the CDR3, is GAGVSQSPSNKVTEKGKDVELRCDPISGHTALYWYRQSLGQGLEFLIYFQGNSAPDKSGLPSDRFSAERTGGSVSTLTIQRTQQEDSAVYLCASSWTGQTYQPQHFGDGTRLSIL.

This clonotype was found a few times. This chain connects TRBV24-1 to TRBJ2-2, with no clear D. The V end was cut by 5 bases, the J end by 3 bases, with 9 bases between. The CDR3 consists of 14 residues. The V gene's germline CDR1 is KGHDR and CDR2 SFDVKD. The CDR3 nucleotides read TGTGCCACCAGTGTTCACGGCCACACCGGGGAGCTGTTTTTT. Translating gives CATSVHGHTGELFF.